These T cell receptor beta chains were read from a single sample in a study of T cells expressing NK-cell markers. TCRdb reprocessed the 5' RACE reads and keeps a single row for each CDR3 protein, giving no DNA. The table counts almost 450,000 distinct CDR3 sequences; approximately 7% lies in the top ten. Sequenced: blood T cells: a sorted CD56 or NKG2C T cell subset, CD4+ or CD8+ T cells, or bulk PBMC T cells (not recorded which). The receptors come from a woman aged 18-69 years in good health. The CDR3 runs from the conserved cysteine through the conserved F or W.

J gene,V gene,CDR3 protein
TRBJ2-3,TRBV5-4,CASSRDSGDTQYF
TRBJ1-3,TRBV5-1,CASSLPQGISGNTIYF
TRBJ2-5,TRBV7-2,CASSSFGQGETQYF
TRBJ2-7,TRBV6-1,CASSRRTGAYEQYF
TRBJ2-1,TRBV18,CASSPPTGESYNEQFF
TRBJ2-3,TRBV9,CASSAVDRAIVTQYF
TRBJ2-5,TRBV20-1,CSARDFNRQETQYF
TRBJ2-3,TRBV7-2,CASSLIRADTQYF
TRBJ2-7,TRBV25-1,CASSDGGSWDEQYF
TRBJ2-3,TRBV4-1,CASSQEPTSGSADTQYF
TRBJ2-3,TRBV11-2,CASTPSLNTQYF
TRBJ2-3,TRBV24-1,CATSDSLDGTHDTDTQYF
TRBJ2-5,TRBV30,CAWRAPGGQETQYF
TRBJ1-2,TRBV29-1,CSVDPATGVGYTF
TRBJ2-3,TRBV2,CASSGKTGGFEDTQYF
TRBJ2-1,TRBV5-1,CASSLGAGGPYEQFF
TRBJ2-1,TRBV19,CASRPGTRAYNEQFF
TRBJ2-3,TRBV25-1,CASSEGNSFSTDTQYF
TRBJ1-6,TRBV18,CASSPRTNLDSPLHF
TRBJ2-1,TRBV28,CASYGSGRNNEQFF
TRBJ1-6,TRBV20-1,CSASPTTGRAPLHF
TRBJ1-4,TRBV2,CASSEVSRTVREKLFF
TRBJ2-3,TRBV28,CASLLTGADTQYF
TRBJ1-5,TRBV5-5,CASSLGHYSNQPQHF
TRBJ2-1,TRBV10-1,CASSVSRGEQFF
TRBJ2-1,TRBV10-3,CAISESGYEQFF
TRBJ1-2,TRBV12-3/TRBV12-4,CASSVPGTGEGYTF
TRBJ1-5,TRBV10-1,CASSEQGNQPQHF
TRBJ2-3,TRBV7-2,CASSLGGGGSDTQYF
TRBJ1-1,TRBV5-1,CASSLSGDHTEAFF
TRBJ1-1,TRBV9,CASSAGRDRGRSTEAFF
TRBJ1-1,TRBV30,CAWRRGNTEAFF
TRBJ2-3,TRBV21-1,CASSKGCRGRRACTDTQYF
TRBJ1-5,TRBV6-4,CASNQNRGSGAYSNQPQHF
TRBJ1-1,TRBV5-1,CASSLYPGQGMDTEAFF
TRBJ2-3,TRBV5-1,CASSFNTDTQYF
TRBJ2-1,TRBV28,CASSLFGGSGGYNEQFF
TRBJ1-5,TRBV15,CATSRDREREAEHF
TRBJ2-3,TRBV4-3,CASSLGQGNTDTQYF
TRBJ2-2,TRBV12-3/TRBV12-4,CASSLSSGIGSTGELFF
TRBJ2-2,TRBV15,CATSRAGGANTGELFF
TRBJ2-5,TRBV3-1,CASSQGGAETQYF
TRBJ2-7,TRBV7-8,CASSLADSGPYEQYF
TRBJ1-4,TRBV4-3,CASSQDTGGGTNEKLFF
TRBJ2-7,TRBV20-1,CSARDLRVGYEQYF
TRBJ1-2,TRBV5-1,CASSLLYRDYGYTF
TRBJ2-2,TRBV20-1,CSARDGHSGGAGELFF
TRBJ2-3,TRBV11-2,CASSLNRPDTQYF
TRBJ2-3,TRBV29-1,CSATSTDTQYF
TRBJ2-7,TRBV3-1,CASSQGAALAGYEQYF
TRBJ1-5,TRBV2,CASSEEFGPSNQPQHF
TRBJ1-1,TRBV11-2,CASSSPRRQLEAFF
TRBJ2-1,TRBV7-3,CASSLTPAGEDHEQFF
TRBJ2-1,TRBV6-1,CASSPYATSHEQFF
TRBJ1-5,TRBV27,CASSRLAGDSNQPQHF
TRBJ2-5,TRBV25-1,CASSAPRGGGETQYF
TRBJ1-6,TRBV6-1,CASRWGTDNSPLHF
TRBJ2-3,TRBV28,CASSLISAADTQYF
TRBJ1-2,TRBV27,CASSSRDGYTF
TRBJ1-6,TRBV2,CASLGGGNSYNSPLHF